This TCR beta chain derives from a study of beta chain features in type 1 diabetes (dated by TCRdb to the late 2010s). Study-wide context: Patients and healthy donors did not differ in mean age, gender distribution, total cell number or subset yield. The study compared the TCRB repertoires of sorted circulating CD4+ T cell subsets in recently diagnosed type 1 diabetes patients with those in matched healthy donors. Regulatory and stem cell-like memory subsets were isolated from only 8 patients and about eight healthy donors, whereas naive and central memory subsets came from all 30 or so donors. Across all samples, 107,917,701 sorted cells were examined, and cell number per subset correlated strongly with RNA yield.

The study at large found these results: Only small numbers of individuals were included in the HLA sub-analyses, which left unresolved whether HLA type had any influence on TCRB rearrangement. Shorter templates might be favored by PCR, yet because patient and control samples were amplified and corrected together, any such skew would affect both groups equally. Fewer insertions and more nucleotide deletions at VDJ recombination sites were observed in patients with type 1 diabetes, implying thymic rearrangement abnormalities. Type 1 diabetes patients showed a moderate but significant shortening of TCRB CDR3 length in all four CD4+ subsets. Because cDNA was sequenced instead of genomic DNA, highly expressing activated cells could be over-represented, though the groups showed no difference in activation or CD3 levels. Naive, central memory and regulatory TCRB repertoires appeared to be more similar among patients than among healthy donors.

This clone was counted between two and nine times. Its antigen is currently not known. One base away there is no much larger clone; base qualities are not given. Deletion took 6 bases off V and 4 bases off J, with a span of 9 bases between the germline ends. From the cysteine through the phenylalanine, the CDR3 covers 12 amino acids. The read is trimmed to its CDR3 DNA, 36 bases read in frame from base 1. Reading the germline V gene gives CDR1 SNHLY and CDR2 FYNNEI. A single peripheral blood draw of 95 to 150 mL on average was collected from each donor into heparinised tubes. A BD FACSAria II and a panel including CD45RO, CCR7, CD25, CD127, CD95 and CD27 were used to sort naive, central memory, regulatory and stem cell-like memory CD4+ T cells. Every sorted population had a purity above 95%. PBMCs were isolated right away by Lymphoprep density gradient centrifugation and were stained directly, without culture. So that batch effects would be minimized, each experiment stained and sorted samples in pairs, pairing one healthy donor with one patient.

The High Capacity cDNA Reverse Transcription Kit was used to reverse transcribe all of the isolated RNA, meaning that expressed TCRB transcripts were what got sequenced. Deep immunoSEQ sequencing was applied to naive, central memory and regulatory T cell samples, giving an average of about 3.57 million total reads per sample. Sorted cells were lysed in RLT buffer and RNA was extracted with DNase-treated RNeasy Micro or Mini kits, depending on cell number. Each cell subset was processed separately to prevent cross-contamination, with patient and healthy donor samples processed together. The immunoSEQ multiplex PCR was used to amplify TCRB sequences from cDNA, generating 87-bp fragments that spanned the CDR3 region. Sequencing of the amplicons was done on the Illumina HiSeq platform. In the original analysis: Synthetic template baselines were used to correct PCR bias computationally, reads within Hamming distance 2 were collapsed together, and singletons that could not be merged were discarded. Reads were aligned against IMGT to assign V, D and J genes, CDR3 length and insertions or deletions at six rearrangement sites. Within each subset, clonotype counts were normalized to sorted cell number, and only after that were true diversity and Gini coefficients computed with the tcR R package. Repertoire sharing was quantified using the overlap coefficient calculated on TCRB nucleotide sequences. Out-of-frame TCRB sequences from naive cells were analyzed to stand in for the pre-selection repertoire. Imported from immuneACCESS, the table was reduced by TCRdb to in-frame sequences with V and J called. These copies leave out some clones; in studies compared against another copy, an unresolved V gene accounts for under half, and the cause of the remainder is not known. V, J and clone size were drawn from that table, and D and trimming were deduced from the DNA. The sample contains hundreds of thousands of clones, 13% of them found a single time. The ten largest clones take up 0.02% to 0.025% of the sample.

The chain links TRBV2 with TRBJ1-2, with no confidently assigned D gene. The clonotype originates from a man between 18 and 29 years old with type 1 diabetes. Sequencing was done on a sample of naive CD4+ T cells from blood. The cell subset or site tag for this specimen amounts to: true naive CD4+ T cells. This receptor has the CDR3 CASRGNLYGYTF. The nucleotides read TGTGCCAGCAGGGGAAACCTCTATGGCTACACCTTC.